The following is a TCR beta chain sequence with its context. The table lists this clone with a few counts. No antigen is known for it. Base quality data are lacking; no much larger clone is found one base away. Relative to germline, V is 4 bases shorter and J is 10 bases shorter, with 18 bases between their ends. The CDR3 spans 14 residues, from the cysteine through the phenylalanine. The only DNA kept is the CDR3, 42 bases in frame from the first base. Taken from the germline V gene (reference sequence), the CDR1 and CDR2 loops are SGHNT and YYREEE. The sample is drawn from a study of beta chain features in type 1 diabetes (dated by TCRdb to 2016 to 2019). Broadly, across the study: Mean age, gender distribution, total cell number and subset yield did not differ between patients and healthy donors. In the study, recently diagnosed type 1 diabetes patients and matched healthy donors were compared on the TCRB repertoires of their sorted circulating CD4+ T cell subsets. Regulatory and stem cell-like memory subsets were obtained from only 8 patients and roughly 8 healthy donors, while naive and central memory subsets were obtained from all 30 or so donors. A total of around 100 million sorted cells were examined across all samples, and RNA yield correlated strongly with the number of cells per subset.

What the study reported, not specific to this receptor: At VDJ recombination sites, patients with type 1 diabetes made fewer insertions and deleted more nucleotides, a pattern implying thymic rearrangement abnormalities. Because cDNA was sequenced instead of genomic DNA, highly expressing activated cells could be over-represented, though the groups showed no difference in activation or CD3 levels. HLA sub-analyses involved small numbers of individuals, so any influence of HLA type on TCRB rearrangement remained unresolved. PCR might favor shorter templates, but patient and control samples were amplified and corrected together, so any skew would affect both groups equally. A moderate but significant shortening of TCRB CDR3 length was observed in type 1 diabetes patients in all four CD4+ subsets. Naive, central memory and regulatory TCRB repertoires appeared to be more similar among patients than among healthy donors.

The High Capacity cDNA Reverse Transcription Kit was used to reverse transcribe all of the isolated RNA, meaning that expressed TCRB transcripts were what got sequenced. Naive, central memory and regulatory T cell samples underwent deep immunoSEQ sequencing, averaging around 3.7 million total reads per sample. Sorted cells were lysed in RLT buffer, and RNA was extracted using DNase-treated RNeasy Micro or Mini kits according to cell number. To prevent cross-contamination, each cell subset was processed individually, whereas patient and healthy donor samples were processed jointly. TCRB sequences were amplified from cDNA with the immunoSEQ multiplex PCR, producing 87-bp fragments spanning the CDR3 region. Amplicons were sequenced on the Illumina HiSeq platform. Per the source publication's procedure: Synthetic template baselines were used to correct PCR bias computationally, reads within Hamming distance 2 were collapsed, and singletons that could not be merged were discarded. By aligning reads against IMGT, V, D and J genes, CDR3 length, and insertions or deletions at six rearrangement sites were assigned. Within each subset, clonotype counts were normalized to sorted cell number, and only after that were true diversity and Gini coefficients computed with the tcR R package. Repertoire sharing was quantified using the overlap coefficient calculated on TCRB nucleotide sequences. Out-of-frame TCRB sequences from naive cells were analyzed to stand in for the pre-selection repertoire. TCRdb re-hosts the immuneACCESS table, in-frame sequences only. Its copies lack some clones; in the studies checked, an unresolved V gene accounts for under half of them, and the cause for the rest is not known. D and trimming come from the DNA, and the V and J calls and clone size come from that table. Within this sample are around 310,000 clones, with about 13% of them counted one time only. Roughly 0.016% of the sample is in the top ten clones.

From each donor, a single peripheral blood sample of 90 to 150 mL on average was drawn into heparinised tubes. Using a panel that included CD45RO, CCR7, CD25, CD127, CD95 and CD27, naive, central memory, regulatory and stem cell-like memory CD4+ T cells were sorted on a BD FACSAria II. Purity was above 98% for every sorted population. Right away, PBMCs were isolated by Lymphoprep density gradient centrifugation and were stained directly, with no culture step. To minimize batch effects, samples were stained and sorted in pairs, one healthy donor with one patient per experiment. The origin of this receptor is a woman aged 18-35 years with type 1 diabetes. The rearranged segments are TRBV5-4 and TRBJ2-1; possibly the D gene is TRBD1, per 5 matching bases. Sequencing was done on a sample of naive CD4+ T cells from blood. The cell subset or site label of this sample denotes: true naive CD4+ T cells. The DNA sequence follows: TGTGCCAGCAGCCTAGGGGAAGCAACAGGCGAGCAGTTCTTC. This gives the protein CASSLGEATGEQFF. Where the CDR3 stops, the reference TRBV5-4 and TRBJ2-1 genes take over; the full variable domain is ETGVTQSPTHLIKTRGQQVTLRCSSQSGHNTVSWYQQALGQGPQFIFQYYREEENGRGNFPPRFSGLQFPNYSSELNVNALELDDSALYLCASSLGEATGEQFFGPGTRLTVL.